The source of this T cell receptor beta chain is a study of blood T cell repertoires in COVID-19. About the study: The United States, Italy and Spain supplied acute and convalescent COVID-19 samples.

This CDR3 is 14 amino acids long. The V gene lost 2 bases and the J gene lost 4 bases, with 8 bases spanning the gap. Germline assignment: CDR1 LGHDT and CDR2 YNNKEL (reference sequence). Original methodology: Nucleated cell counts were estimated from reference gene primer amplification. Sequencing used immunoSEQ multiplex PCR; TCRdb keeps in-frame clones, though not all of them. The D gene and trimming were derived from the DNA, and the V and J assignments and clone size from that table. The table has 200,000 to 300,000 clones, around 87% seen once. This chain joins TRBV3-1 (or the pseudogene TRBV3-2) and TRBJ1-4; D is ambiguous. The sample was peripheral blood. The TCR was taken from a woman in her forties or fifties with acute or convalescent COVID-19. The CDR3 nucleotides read TGTGCCAGCAGCCAACGGGGATTTAATGAAAAACTGTTTTTT. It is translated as CASSQRGFNEKLFF.